This TCR beta chain was found in a study of monozygotic twins with inflammatory bowel disease. Study conclusions and caveats: Differences in immunosuppressive treatment may have been a source of added variability in patient repertoires. The study supported no single strong signal or clonotype linked to IBD.

Total RNA, at approximately 4,000 ng, went into every TCR library. Researchers put TCRalpha and TCRbeta cDNA through two nested PCRs lasting around 16 and 10 cycles. TCRdb re-called the 5' RACE reads; every CDR3 protein appears as one record, without DNA. The sample has just over 300,000 distinct CDR3 sequences. About this clonotype itself: Its antigen is not identified.

The V gene's germline CDR1 is SGHRS and CDR2 YFSETQ. The CDR3 consists of 14 residues. Sequencing was carried out using blood. The chain has TRBV5-1 and TRBJ1-5; TCRdb selects TRBD1, and the lack of DNA leaves this call unchecked. The sequence was obtained from a human donor with ulcerative colitis or Crohn's disease, or a healthy co-twin of an affected twin (not recorded which). CDR3: CASSQTGGGQPQHF.